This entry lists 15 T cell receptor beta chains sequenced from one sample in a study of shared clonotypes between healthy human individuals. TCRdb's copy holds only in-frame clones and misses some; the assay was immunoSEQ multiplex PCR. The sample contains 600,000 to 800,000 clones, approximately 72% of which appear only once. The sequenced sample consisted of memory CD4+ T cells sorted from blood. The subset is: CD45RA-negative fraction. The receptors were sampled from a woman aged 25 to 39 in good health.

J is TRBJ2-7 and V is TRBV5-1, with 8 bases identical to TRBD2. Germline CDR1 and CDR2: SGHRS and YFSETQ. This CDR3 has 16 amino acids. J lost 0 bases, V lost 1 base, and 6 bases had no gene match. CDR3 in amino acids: CASSLSTGTSSYEQYF. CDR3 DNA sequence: TGCGCCAGCAGCTTGTCTACAGGGACTAGCTCCTACGAGCAGTACTTC.

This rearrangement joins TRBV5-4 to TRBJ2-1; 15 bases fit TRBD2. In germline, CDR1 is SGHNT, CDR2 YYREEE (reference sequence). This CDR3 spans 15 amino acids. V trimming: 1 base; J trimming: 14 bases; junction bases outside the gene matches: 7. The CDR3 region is CASSLQGLAGGVEFF. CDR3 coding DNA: TGTGCCAGCAGCTTGCAAGGACTAGCGGGAGGGGTGGAGTTCTTC.

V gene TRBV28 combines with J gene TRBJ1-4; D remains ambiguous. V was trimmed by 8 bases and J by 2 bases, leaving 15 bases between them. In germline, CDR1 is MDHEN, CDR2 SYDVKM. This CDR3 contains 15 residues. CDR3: CASSGRGATNEKLFF. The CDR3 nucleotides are TGTGCCAGCTCTGGACGGGGAGCGACTAATGAAAAACTGTTTTTT.

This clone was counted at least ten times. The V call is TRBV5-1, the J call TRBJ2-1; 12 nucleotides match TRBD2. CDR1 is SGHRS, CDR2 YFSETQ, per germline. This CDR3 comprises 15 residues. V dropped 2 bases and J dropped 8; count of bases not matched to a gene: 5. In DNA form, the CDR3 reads TGCGCCAGCAGCTTCTGGGGACTAGCGGGTGATGAGCAGTTCTTC. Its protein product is CASSFWGLAGDEQFF.

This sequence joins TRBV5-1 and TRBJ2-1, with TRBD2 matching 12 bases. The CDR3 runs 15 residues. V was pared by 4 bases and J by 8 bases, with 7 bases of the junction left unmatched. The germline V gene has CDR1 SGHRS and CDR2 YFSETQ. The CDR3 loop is CASSIGLAGLHEQFF. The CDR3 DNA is TGCGCCAGCAGCATCGGACTAGCGGGACTGCATGAGCAGTTCTTC.

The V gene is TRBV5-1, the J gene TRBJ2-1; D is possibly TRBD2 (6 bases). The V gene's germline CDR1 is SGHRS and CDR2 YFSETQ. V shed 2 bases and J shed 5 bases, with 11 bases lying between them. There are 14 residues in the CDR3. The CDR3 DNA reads TGCGCCAGCAGCTTAATCGCGGGACACAATGAGCAGTTCTTC. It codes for CASSLIAGHNEQFF.

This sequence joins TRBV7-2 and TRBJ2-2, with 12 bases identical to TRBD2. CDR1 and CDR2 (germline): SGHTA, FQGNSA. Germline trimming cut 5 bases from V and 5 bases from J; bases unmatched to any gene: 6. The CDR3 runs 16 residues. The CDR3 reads CASSPGLAGRTGELFF. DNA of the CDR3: TGTGCCAGCAGCCCCGGACTAGCGGGAAGAACCGGGGAGCTGTTTTTT.

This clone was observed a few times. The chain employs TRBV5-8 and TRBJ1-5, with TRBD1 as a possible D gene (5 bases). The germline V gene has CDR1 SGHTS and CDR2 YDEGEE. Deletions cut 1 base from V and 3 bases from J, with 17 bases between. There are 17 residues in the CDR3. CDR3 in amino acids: CASSLYIQENNNQPQHF. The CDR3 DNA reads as TGTGCCAGCAGCTTGTACATACAGGAGAATAACAATCAGCCCCAGCATTTT.

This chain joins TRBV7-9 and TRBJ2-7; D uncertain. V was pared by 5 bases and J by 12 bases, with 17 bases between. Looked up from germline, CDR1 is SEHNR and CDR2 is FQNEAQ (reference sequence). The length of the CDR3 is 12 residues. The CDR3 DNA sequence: TGTGCCAGCAGCCTCACGACGACCGATGCGTACTTC. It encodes CASSLTTTDAYF.

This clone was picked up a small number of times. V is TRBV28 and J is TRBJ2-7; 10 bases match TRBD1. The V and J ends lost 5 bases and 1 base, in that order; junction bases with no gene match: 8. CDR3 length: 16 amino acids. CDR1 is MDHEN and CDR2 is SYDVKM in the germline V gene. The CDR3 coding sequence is TGTGCCAGCAGTCTATCGGGACAGGGGTTTTCCTACGAGCAGTACTTC. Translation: CASSLSGQGFSYEQYF.

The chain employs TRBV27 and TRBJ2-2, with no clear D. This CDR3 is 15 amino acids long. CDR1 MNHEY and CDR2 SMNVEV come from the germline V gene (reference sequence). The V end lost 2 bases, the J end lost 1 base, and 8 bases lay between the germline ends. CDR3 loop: CASSLGQMNTGELFF. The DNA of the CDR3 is TGTGCCAGCAGTTTAGGGCAAATGAACACCGGGGAGCTGTTTTTT.

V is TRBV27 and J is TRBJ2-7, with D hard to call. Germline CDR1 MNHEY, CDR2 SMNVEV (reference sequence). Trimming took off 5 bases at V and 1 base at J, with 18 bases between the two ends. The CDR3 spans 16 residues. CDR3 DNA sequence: TGTGCCAGCAGTCCTCTGGGTACCTCGGATTCCTACGAGCAGTACTTC. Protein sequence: CASSPLGTSDSYEQYF.

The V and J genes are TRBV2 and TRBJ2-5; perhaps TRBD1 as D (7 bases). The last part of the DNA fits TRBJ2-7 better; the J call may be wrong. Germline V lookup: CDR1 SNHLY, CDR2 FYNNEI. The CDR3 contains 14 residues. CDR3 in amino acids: CASRAGQRAYEQYF. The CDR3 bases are TGTGCCAGCAGGGCGGGACAGAGAGCCTACGAGCAGTACTTC.

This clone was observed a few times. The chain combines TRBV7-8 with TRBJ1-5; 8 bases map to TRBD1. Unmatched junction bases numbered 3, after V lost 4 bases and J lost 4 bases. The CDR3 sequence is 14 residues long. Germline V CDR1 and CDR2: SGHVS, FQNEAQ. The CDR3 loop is CASSSQGGNQPQHF. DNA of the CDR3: TGTGCCAGCAGCTCACAGGGGGGAAATCAGCCCCAGCATTTT.

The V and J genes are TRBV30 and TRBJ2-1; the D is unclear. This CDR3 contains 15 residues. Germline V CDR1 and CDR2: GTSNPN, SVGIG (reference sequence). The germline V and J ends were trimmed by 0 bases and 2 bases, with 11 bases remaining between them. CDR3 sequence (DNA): TGTGCCTGGAGTGTAGGGTCGGGTGCCTACAATGAGCAGTTCTTC. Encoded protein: CAWSVGSGAYNEQFF.